This T cell receptor beta chain is drawn from a study of vaccination and CD4 T cells after COVID-19. Background on the study: Post-COVID draws followed diagnosis by a median around 97 days (range 35 to 161).

The treatment is: roughly 11-day PBMC culture with coronavirus spike peptide pools or control peptides (ViraFEST assay). First, ViraFEST expanded antigen-specific T cells with peptide pools, and next it sequenced the TCRs. After removal of 5 bases from V and 5 bases from J, the junction contained 11 bases not matched to a gene. This CDR3 region has 15 residues. CDR1 is DFQATT and CDR2 is SNEGSKA in the germline V gene (reference sequence). CD4+ T cells that had been cultured provided DNA sequenced with the Oncomine TCR Beta short-read assay. TCRdb ran MiXCR on the PCR reads and lists one entry per CDR3 protein. Of 10,000 to 15,000 distinct CDR3 sequences listed, approximately 63% were seen once; the top ten hold about an eighth. This clonotype has more than one count but fewer than ten. Antigen unknown.

Sequenced: CD4+ T cells from blood, cultured in vitro. This TCR was recovered from a human donor who had recovered from COVID-19. This chain joins TRBV20-1 and TRBJ2-5; 10 nucleotides align to TRBD2. The CDR3 DNA sequence: TGCAGTGCTTCTGGGCCTAGCGGGAGTTGGGAGACCCAGTACTTC. It codes for CSASGPSGSWETQYF.